The rows below give T cell receptor beta chains drawn from one sample of a study of cytomegalovirus exposure and HLA in healthy donors. The table came from immunoSEQ multiplex PCR; TCRdb's copy has only in-frame clones and leaves some out. The sample carries approximately 140,000 clones, around 78% recorded once. The sequenced sample was PBMCs. The receptors here all came from a woman in her fifties or sixties in good health and CMV-seronegative. The CDR3 runs from the conserved cysteine through the conserved F or W. A D gene is named only where the DNA matches it firmly. Clone size is given for some rows only: seen once, a few or many times, or a class if the clone is expanded.

size: NA
V: TRBV18
D: TRBD1
J: TRBJ1-1
CDR3: CASSPKQGDATEAFF
DNA: TGTGCCAGCTCACCTAAACAGGGGGATGCCACTGAAGCTTTCTTT

size: few
V: TRBV5-6
D: NA
J: TRBJ1-3
CDR3: CASSLIPRTSGNTIYF
DNA: TGTGCCAGCAGCTTGATTCCCAGAACCTCTGGAAACACCATATATTTT

size: NA
V: TRBV30
D: NA
J: TRBJ1-5
CDR3: CAWSVGARGNQPQHF
DNA: TGTGCCTGGAGTGTGGGGGCGCGTGGCAATCAGCCCCAGCATTTT

size: NA
V: TRBV27
D: NA
J: TRBJ1-1
CDR3: CASREHLPNTEAFF
DNA: TGTGCCAGCAGAGAACACCTCCCGAACACTGAAGCTTTCTTT

size: NA
V: TRBV29-1
D: NA
J: TRBJ1-3
CDR3: CSAARGSYSGNTIYF
DNA: TGCAGCGCTGCAAGGGGGTCCTACTCTGGAAACACCATATATTTT

size: NA
V: TRBV27
D: NA
J: TRBJ1-5
CDR3: CASSITGHSNQPQHF
DNA: TGTGCCAGCAGTATTACAGGTCATAGCAATCAGCCCCAGCATTTT

size: few
V: TRBV4-3
D: TRBD1
J: TRBJ1-1
CDR3: CASSQGDRGTEAFF
DNA: TGCGCCAGCAGCCAAGGGGACAGGGGGACTGAAGCTTTCTTT

size: NA
V: TRBV9
D: TRBD1
J: TRBJ1-4
CDR3: CASSNPPTGLREKLFF
DNA: TGTGCCAGCAGCAATCCCCCGACAGGGCTTCGGGAAAAACTGTTTTTT

size: NA
V: TRBV9
D: NA
J: TRBJ1-4
CDR3: CASSLNRELTNEKLFF
DNA: TGTGCCAGCAGCCTTAATCGGGAGCTGACTAATGAAAAACTGTTTTTT

size: few
V: TRBV16
D: TRBD1
J: TRBJ2-7
CDR3: CASSQSWTGGYEQYF
DNA: TGTGCCAGCAGCCAATCCTGGACAGGGGGCTACGAGCAGTACTTC

size: NA
V: TRBV15
D: NA
J: TRBJ1-3
CDR3: CATSHDKGVRGNTIYF
DNA: TGTGCCACCAGCCATGACAAAGGGGTTAGAGGAAACACCATATATTTT

size: once
V: TRBV29-1
D: TRBD1
J: TRBJ1-2
CDR3: CSVRQGNGYTF
DNA: TGCAGCGTTCGACAGGGAAACGGCTACACCTTC

size: few
V: TRBV5-6
D: TRBD1
J: TRBJ1-4
CDR3: CASSLAGRGRGNEKLFF
DNA: TGTGCCAGCAGCTTGGCCGGAAGGGGGCGAGGAAATGAAAAACTGTTTTTT

size: NA
V: TRBV18
D: NA
J: TRBJ1-1
CDR3: CASSARERTEAFF
DNA: TGTGCCAGCTCAGCCCGGGAGCGAACTGAAGCTTTCTTT

size: NA
V: TRBV5-4
D: TRBD2
J: TRBJ2-3
CDR3: CASRVDSGRQDTQYF
DNA: TGTGCCAGCAGGGTCGATAGCGGGAGGCAAGATACGCAGTATTTT

size: NA
V: TRBV28
D: TRBD2
J: TRBJ2-1
CDR3: CASSLSAGVGFRSNNEQFF
DNA: TGTGCCAGCAGTTTGTCAGCGGGAGTGGGGTTCCGGAGTAACAATGAGCAGTTCTTC

size: NA
V: TRBV14
D: TRBD2
J: TRBJ2-2
CDR3: CASSQGTRRTGELFF
DNA: TGTGCCAGCAGCCAAGGGACTAGACGGACCGGGGAGCTGTTTTTT

size: once
V: TRBV13
D: NA
J: TRBJ2-3
CDR3: CASSPPGGRSDTQYF
DNA: TGTGCCAGCAGCCCTCCTGGGGGGAGATCAGATACGCAGTATTTT

size: NA
V: TRBV29-1
D: NA
J: TRBJ2-2
CDR3: CSVPRGGSDTGELFF
DNA: TGCAGCGTCCCGAGGGGGGGCTCGGACACCGGGGAGCTGTTTTTT

size: NA
V: TRBV30
D: TRBD1
J: TRBJ1-6
CDR3: CAWNRQGGEDNSPLHF
DNA: TGTGCCTGGAATAGACAGGGGGGTGAGGATAATTCACCCCTCCACTTT

size: NA
V: TRBV28
D: NA
J: TRBJ1-3
CDR3: CASSSLYSGNTIYF
DNA: TGTGCCAGCAGTTCCCTTTACTCTGGAAACACCATATATTTT

size: NA
V: TRBV7-9
D: NA
J: TRBJ2-1
CDR3: CASSPVWPRYNEQFF
DNA: TGTGCCAGCAGCCCCGTGTGGCCGCGGTACAATGAGCAGTTCTTC

size: NA
V: TRBV11-3
D: NA
J: TRBJ2-1
CDR3: CASSSRAATNEQFF
DNA: TGTGCCAGCAGCTCCAGAGCGGCAACCAATGAGCAGTTCTTC

size: NA
V: TRBV19
D: TRBD1
J: TRBJ1-5
CDR3: CASSGTASNQPQHF
DNA: TGTGCCAGTAGCGGGACAGCCAGCAATCAGCCCCAGCATTTT

size: NA
V: TRBV28
D: TRBD2
J: TRBJ2-1
CDR3: CASPPAGGSYNEQFF
DNA: TGTGCCAGCCCCCCCGCGGGAGGGTCCTACAATGAGCAGTTCTTC

size: NA
V: TRBV19
D: TRBD1
J: TRBJ1-2
CDR3: CASNDPAGQGALGYGYTF
DNA: TGTGCCAGTAATGACCCCGCTGGACAGGGTGCATTGGGATATGGCTACACCTTC

size: NA
V: TRBV4-2
D: TRBD2
J: TRBJ2-5
CDR3: CASSQAPSGKETQYF
DNA: TGTGCCAGCAGCCAAGCTCCTAGCGGGAAAGAGACCCAGTACTTC

size: NA
V: TRBV29-1
D: NA
J: TRBJ2-3
CDR3: CSVRSTTSTDTQYF
DNA: TGCAGCGTTCGCAGTACTACTAGCACAGATACGCAGTATTTT

size: NA
V: TRBV5-5
D: NA
J: TRBJ2-7
CDR3: CASSWASFSYEQYF
DNA: TGTGCCAGCAGCTGGGCCAGTTTTTCCTACGAGCAGTACTTC

size: NA
V: TRBV6-1
D: NA
J: TRBJ2-2
CDR3: CASSEAMGLGTGELFF
DNA: TGTGCCAGCAGTGAAGCGATGGGTCTAGGTACCGGGGAGCTGTTTTTT

size: NA
V: TRBV5-4
D: NA
J: TRBJ1-2
CDR3: CASSLQGQKYGYTF
DNA: TGTGCCAGCAGCTTGCAGGGGCAAAAGTATGGCTACACCTTC

size: NA
V: TRBV4-3
D: TRBD2
J: TRBJ2-5
CDR3: CASSQSIAGGGETQYF
DNA: TGCGCCAGCAGCCAAAGTATAGCGGGAGGAGGAGAGACCCAGTACTTC

size: NA
V: TRBV19
D: NA
J: TRBJ1-5
CDR3: CASSTWSQPQHF
DNA: TGTGCCAGTAGTACCTGGAGTCAGCCCCAGCATTTT

size: few
V: TRBV19
D: NA
J: TRBJ1-1
CDR3: CASSIRGGNTEAFF
DNA: TGTGCCAGTAGTATCAGGGGCGGGAACACTGAAGCTTTCTTT

size: NA
V: TRBV7-3
D: NA
J: TRBJ2-1
CDR3: CASSPFGGTSYNEQFF
DNA: TGTGCCAGCAGCCCCTTTGGGGGGACTTCCTACAATGAGCAGTTCTTC

size: NA
V: TRBV4-3
D: NA
J: TRBJ1-4
CDR3: CASSQGGNEKLFF
DNA: TGCGCCAGCAGCCAGGGGGGGAATGAAAAACTGTTTTTT

size: NA
V: TRBV30
D: NA
J: TRBJ1-2
CDR3: CAWTPGSNYGYTF
DNA: TGTGCCTGGACCCCCGGGAGTAACTATGGCTACACCTTC

size: once
V: TRBV6-5
D: TRBD1
J: TRBJ1-1
CDR3: CASSRDRATEAFF
DNA: TGTGCCAGCAGCCGAGACAGGGCCACTGAAGCTTTCTTT

size: NA
V: TRBV6-5
D: TRBD1
J: TRBJ1-1
CDR3: CASRSTGGLAEAFF
DNA: TGTGCCAGCAGATCGACAGGGGGACTCGCTGAAGCTTTCTTT

size: NA
V: TRBV27
D: NA
J: TRBJ2-7
CDR3: CASSSWGPPYEQYF
DNA: TGTGCCAGCAGTTCGTGGGGGCCCCCCTACGAGCAGTACTTC